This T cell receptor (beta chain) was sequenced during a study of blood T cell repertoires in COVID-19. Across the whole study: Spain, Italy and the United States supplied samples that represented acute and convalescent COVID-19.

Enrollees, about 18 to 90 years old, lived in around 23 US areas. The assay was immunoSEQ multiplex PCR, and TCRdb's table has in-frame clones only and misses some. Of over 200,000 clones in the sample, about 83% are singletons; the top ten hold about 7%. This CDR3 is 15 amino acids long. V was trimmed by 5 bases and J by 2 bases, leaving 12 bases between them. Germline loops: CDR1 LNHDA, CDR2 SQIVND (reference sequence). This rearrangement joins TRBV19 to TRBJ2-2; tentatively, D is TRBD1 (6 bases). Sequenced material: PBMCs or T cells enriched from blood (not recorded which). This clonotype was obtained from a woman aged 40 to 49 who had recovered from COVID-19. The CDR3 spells CASSPGHPNTGELFF. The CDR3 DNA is TGTGCCAGTAGTCCGGGACACCCAAACACCGGGGAGCTGTTTTTT. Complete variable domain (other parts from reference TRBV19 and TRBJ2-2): DGGITQSPKYLFRKEGQNVTLSCEQNLNHDAMYWYRQDPGQGLRLIYYSQIVNDFQKGDIAEGYSVSREKKESFPLTVTSAQKNPTAFYLCASSPGHPNTGELFFGEGSRLTVL.